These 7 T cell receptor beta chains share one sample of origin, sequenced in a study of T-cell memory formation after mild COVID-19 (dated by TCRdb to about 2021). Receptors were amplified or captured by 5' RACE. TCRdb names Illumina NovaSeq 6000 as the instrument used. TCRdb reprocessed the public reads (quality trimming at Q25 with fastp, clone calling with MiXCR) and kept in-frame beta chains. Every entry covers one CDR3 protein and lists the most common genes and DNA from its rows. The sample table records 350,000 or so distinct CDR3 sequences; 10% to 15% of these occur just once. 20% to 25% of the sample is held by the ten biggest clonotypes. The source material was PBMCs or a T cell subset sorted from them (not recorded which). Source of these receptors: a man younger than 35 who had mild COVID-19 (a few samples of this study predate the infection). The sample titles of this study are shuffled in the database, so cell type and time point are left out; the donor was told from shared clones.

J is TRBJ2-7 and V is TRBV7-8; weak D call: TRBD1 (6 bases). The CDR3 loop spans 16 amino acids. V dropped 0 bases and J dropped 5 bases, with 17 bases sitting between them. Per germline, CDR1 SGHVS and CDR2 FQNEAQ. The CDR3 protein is CASSLAEPGVGHEQYF. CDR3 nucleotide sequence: TGTGCCAGCAGCTTAGCGGAGCCAGGGGTGGGACACGAGCAGTACTTC. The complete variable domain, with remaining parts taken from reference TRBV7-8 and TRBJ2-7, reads GAGVSQSPRYKVAKRGQDVALRCDPISGHVSLFWYQQALGQGPEFLTYFQNEAQLDKSGLPSDRFFAERPEGSVSTLKIQRTQQEDSAVYLCASSLAEPGVGHEQYFGPGTRLTVT.

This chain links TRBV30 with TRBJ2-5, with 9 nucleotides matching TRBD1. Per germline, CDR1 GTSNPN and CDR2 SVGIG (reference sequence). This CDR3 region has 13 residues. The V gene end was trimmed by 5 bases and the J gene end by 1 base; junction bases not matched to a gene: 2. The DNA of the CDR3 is TGTGCCTGGTCGACAGGGGGCCAAGAGACCCAGTACTTC. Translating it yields CAWSTGGQETQYF. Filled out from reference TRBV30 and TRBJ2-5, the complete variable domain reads SQTIHQWPATLVQPVGSPLSLECTVEGTSNPNLYWYRQAAGRGLQLLFYSVGIGQISSEVPQNLSASRPQDRQFILSSKKLLLSDSGFYLCAWSTGGQETQYFGPGTRLLVL.

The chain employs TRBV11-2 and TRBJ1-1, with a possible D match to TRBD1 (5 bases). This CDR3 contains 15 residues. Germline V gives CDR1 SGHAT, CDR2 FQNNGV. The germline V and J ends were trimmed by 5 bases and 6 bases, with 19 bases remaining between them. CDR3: CASSLAGGRRPEAFF. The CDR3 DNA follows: TGTGCCAGCAGCCTTGCCGGGGGGAGGAGACCTGAAGCTTTCTTT.

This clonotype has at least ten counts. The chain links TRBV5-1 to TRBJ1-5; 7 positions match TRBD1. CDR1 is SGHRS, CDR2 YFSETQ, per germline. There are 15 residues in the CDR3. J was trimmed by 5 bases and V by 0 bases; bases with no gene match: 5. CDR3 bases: TGCGCCAGCAGCTTGGAGGGGGACAGAGATCAGCCCCAGCATTTT. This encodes CASSLEGDRDQPQHF.

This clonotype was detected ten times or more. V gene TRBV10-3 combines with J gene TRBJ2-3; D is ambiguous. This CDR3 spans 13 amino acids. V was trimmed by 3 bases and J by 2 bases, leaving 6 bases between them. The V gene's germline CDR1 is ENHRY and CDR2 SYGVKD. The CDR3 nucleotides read TGTGCCATCAGTGACGATAACACAGATACGCAGTATTTT. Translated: CAISDDNTDTQYF.

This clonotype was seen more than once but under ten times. The CDR3 coding sequence is TGTGCCTGGAGTAATTATCTGGAGCAGTACTTC. The encoded protein is CAWSNYLEQYF. The chain is built from TRBV30 and TRBJ2-7; no reliable D call. The germline V and J ends were trimmed by 2 bases and 7 bases, with 9 bases remaining between them. The CDR3 consists of 11 residues. Germline CDR1 and CDR2: GTSNPN and SVGIG (reference sequence).

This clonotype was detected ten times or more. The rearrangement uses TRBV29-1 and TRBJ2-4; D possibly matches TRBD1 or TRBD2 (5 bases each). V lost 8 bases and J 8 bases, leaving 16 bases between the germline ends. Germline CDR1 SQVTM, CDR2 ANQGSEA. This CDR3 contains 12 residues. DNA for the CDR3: TGCAGCCATGGTGGGCAGGGAGACATTCAGTACTTC. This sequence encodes CSHGGQGDIQYF.